Listed below are T cell receptor beta chains from one sample, sequenced in a study of T cell changes during pregnancy in multiple sclerosis. Measured with immunoSEQ multiplex PCR; TCRdb has only the in-frame clones, and not every one. Seen here are 67,000 or so clones, 85% to 95% observed once, and the top ten hold around 3.3%. Sequencing was performed on CD8+ T cells from peripheral blood mononuclear cells, taken in the third trimester of pregnancy. Every receptor here comes from a female donor in good health, enrolled as a control in a pregnancy study. CDR3s include the opening cysteine and the closing phenylalanine or tryptophan. D genes are given only for firm matches. Some rows mark clone size as missing; the rest say once, few, many or name a class of expanded clone.

>TRBV7-9|NA|TRBJ2-5|TRBD2
TGTGCCAGCAGCCCAAACCCAGCGGGGCCAGAGACCCAGTACTTC
CASSPNPAGPETQYF
>TRBV7-9|NA|TRBJ2-2|TRBD1
TGTGCCAGCAGCCCAACGACAGGACAGGAAGCCGGGGAGCTGTTTTTT
CASSPTTGQEAGELFF
>TRBV7-3|NA|TRBJ2-3|TRBD1
TGTGCCAGCAGCTTAGCCGGGGACAGGGTGGATACGCAGTATTTT
CASSLAGDRVDTQYF
>TRBV9|NA|TRBJ2-1|TRBD2
TGTGCCAGCAGCGCTAGCGGGGGACCGTACAATGAGCAGTTCTTC
CASSASGGPYNEQFF
>TRBV4-1|NA|TRBJ1-2|TRBD1
TGCGCCAGCAGCCTAGGACAGGGAGGGGGCTACACCTTC
CASSLGQGGGYTF
>TRBV15|NA|TRBJ1-5|TRBD1
TGTGCCACCAGCACCGACAGGGGGCAGGTTCAGCCCCAGCATTTT
CATSTDRGQVQPQHF
>TRBV7-3|few|TRBJ1-1|TRBD1
TGTGCCAGCAGCTTAATGACAGGGGGTAACACTGAAGCTTTCTTT
CASSLMTGGNTEAFF
>TRBV30|few|TRBJ1-2|TRBD1
TGTGCCTGGAGTTCCGGGACAGGGATGAATGGCTACACCTTC
CAWSSGTGMNGYTF
>TRBV6-1|NA|TRBJ1-1|TRBD1
TGTGCCAGCAGTGTTGGGACAGGTAACACTGAAGCTTTCTTT
CASSVGTGNTEAFF
>TRBV9|NA|TRBJ2-3|NA
TGTGCCAGCAGCGCTCCCTCCGAGGGCCCGTCCGGCTGGGATACGCAGTATTTT
CASSAPSEGPSGWDTQYF
>TRBV30|NA|TRBJ2-3|NA
TGTGCCTGGAGTGTTTTAGCATCAGATACGCAGTATTTT
CAWSVLASDTQYF
>TRBV4-3|NA|TRBJ2-1|NA
TGCGCCAGCAGCCAAGATCGGGTCTACAATGAGCAGTTCTTC
CASSQDRVYNEQFF
>TRBV7-9|NA|TRBJ1-5|NA
TGTGCCAGCAGCGCGGGGGATGCCCAGCATTTT
CASSAGDAQHF
>TRBV12-5|few|TRBJ1-1|NA
TGTGCTAGTGGTACTAGCCCAAACACTGAAGCTTTCTTT
CASGTSPNTEAFF
>TRBV2|once|TRBJ2-5|TRBD2
TGTGCCAGCGGAGGAGGACTAGGCGAGGAGACCCAGTACTTC
CASGGGLGEETQYF
>TRBV5-1|NA|TRBJ2-1|TRBD2
TGCGCCGGCAACTCAAGCGGGGGGGTACGAGGTGAGCAGTTCTTC
CAGNSSGGVRGEQFF